The 22 T cell receptor beta chains presented below share a single source sample, sequenced in a study of T cells of healthy individuals. Each CDR3 protein gets one entry after TCRdb re-called the 5' RACE reads with MiXCR. Of tens of thousands of distinct CDR3 sequences in the sample, about 16% were seen once. The receptors were gathered from a human donor in good health.

This clonotype was picked up a small number of times. The V gene is TRBV18, the J gene TRBJ1-5, with a possible D match to TRBD1 (6 bases). V lost 4 bases and J 5 bases, leaving 15 bases between the germline ends. Germline CDR1 reads KGHSH; CDR2 reads LQKENI. The CDR3 is 15 residues long. The chain's CDR3 is CASSLTDRAYQPQHF. CDR3 coding DNA: TGTGCCAGCTCACTGACGGACAGAGCCTATCAGCCCCAGCATTTT. Filled out from reference TRBV18 and TRBJ1-5, the complete variable domain reads NAGVMQNPRHLVRRRGQEARLRCSPMKGHSHVYWYRQLPEEGLKFMVYLQKENIIDESGMPKERFSAEFPKEGPSILRIQQVVRGDSAAYFCASSLTDRAYQPQHFGDGTRLSIL.

At least ten counts were recorded for this clonotype. The chain has TRBV20-1 and TRBJ1-1; no clear D gene. From germline, CDR1 is DFQATT and CDR2 SNEGSKA (reference sequence). Trimming shortened V by 3 bases and J by 1 base, and 15 bases separated the two germline ends. This CDR3 contains 15 residues. The CDR3 region is CSARTEGGSNTEAFF. The CDR3 nucleotides are TGCAGTGCTAGGACGGAGGGAGGGTCGAACACTGAAGCTTTCTTT.

The table lists this clonotype with a few counts. This chain links TRBV7-2 with TRBJ2-7; D may be TRBD1 or TRBD2 (5 bases each). Germline CDR1 and CDR2: SGHTA and FQGNSA. This CDR3 comprises 14 residues. V was shortened by 5 bases and J by 1 base, with 12 bases between the two germline ends. CDR3 region: CASSQPGRSYEQYF. CDR3 sequence (DNA): TGTGCCAGCAGCCAACCGGGACGGTCCTACGAGCAGTACTTC.

Ten or more counts support this clonotype. This rearrangement joins TRBV6-2 or TRBV6-3 to TRBJ2-3; D gene ambiguous. CDR3 length: 13 amino acids. Per germline, CDR1 MNHEY and CDR2 SVGEGT. V shed 7 bases and J shed 1 base, with 9 bases lying between them. The CDR3 reads CASNLRGTDTQYF. The CDR3, as DNA: TGTGCCAGCAACCTCCGGGGCACAGATACGCAGTATTTT.

This chain joins TRBV12-3 or TRBV12-4 and TRBJ1-4; TRBD1 might be the D (5 bases). CDR3 length: 14 amino acids. V shed 6 bases and J shed 7 bases, with 15 bases lying between them. CDR3 sequence: CASSTRDGVEKLFF. The DNA for the CDR3 is TGTGCCAGCAGCACCCGGGACGGAGTTGAAAAACTGTTTTTT.

This clonotype has more than one count but fewer than ten. The chain has TRBV7-2 and TRBJ2-7; a possible D gene is TRBD1 (6 bases). Germline V gene data show CDR1 as SGHTA and CDR2 as FQGNSA. Trimming pared 3 bases from V and 4 bases from J, leaving 16 bases between. The CDR3 length is 15 residues. The CDR3 bases are TGTGCCAGCAGCTTCGAGGGGGTTTACCGTTACGAGCAGTACTTC. This codes for CASSFEGVYRYEQYF.

V usage is TRBV7-3 and J usage is TRBJ2-3; 8 nucleotides align to TRBD2. The germline CDR1 and CDR2 sequences are SGHTA and FQGTGA. The CDR3 runs to 17 residues. Trimming removed 4 bases from V and 2 bases from J; junction bases left unmatched: 11. The CDR3 loop reads CASSSYGGGPFTDTQYF. The CDR3 DNA reads TGTGCCAGCAGCTCGTACGGGGGGGGGCCCTTCACAGATACGCAGTATTTT. The full variable domain, rest sourced from reference TRBV7-3 and TRBJ2-3, is GAGVSQTPSNKVTEKGKYVELRCDPISGHTALYWYRQSLGQGPEFLIYFQGTGAADDSGLPNDRFFAVRPEGSVSTLKIQRTERGDSAVYLCASSSYGGGPFTDTQYFGPGTRLTVL.

This clonotype has at least ten counts. The chain joins TRBV20-1 to TRBJ1-5, with a weak D call TRBD1 (5 bases). CDR1 DFQATT and CDR2 SNEGSKA come from the germline V gene (reference sequence). The CDR3 is 13 residues long. The germline V and J ends were trimmed by 5 bases and 4 bases, with 12 bases remaining between them. CDR3 sequence reads: CSAGSWGNQPQHF. The CDR3 DNA is TGCAGTGCTGGAAGTTGGGGGAATCAGCCCCAGCATTTT.

The V gene is TRBV25-1, the J gene TRBJ1-5; tentatively, D is TRBD1 (5 bases). V was trimmed by 4 bases and J by 4 bases, leaving 5 bases between them. The CDR3 extends over 12 amino acids. CDR1 is MGHDK and CDR2 is SYGVNS in the germline V gene. CDR3 loop: CASSGQNQPQHF. DNA of the CDR3: TGTGCCAGCAGTGGACAGAATCAGCCCCAGCATTTT. The full variable domain, in which reference TRBV25-1 and TRBJ1-5 provide the parts outside the CDR3, is EADIYQTPRYLVIGTGKKITLECSQTMGHDKMYWYQQDPGMELHLIHYSYGVNSTEKGDLSSESTVSRIRTEHFPLTLESARPSHTSQYLCASSGQNQPQHFGDGTRLSIL.

This clonotype has only a few counts. The CDR3 DNA is TGTGCCAGCAGTTCCCAGACAGGGTTGCGTAATTCACCCCTCCACTTT. This gives the protein CASSSQTGLRNSPLHF. This chain joins TRBV6-5 and TRBJ1-6; 7 nucleotides align to TRBD1. The V gene's germline CDR1 is MNHEY and CDR2 SVGAGI. The CDR3 spans 16 residues. The V segment lost 4 bases and the J segment 6 bases; nucleotides outside the gene matches: 9.

This clonotype was seen repeatedly, ten times or more. This chain connects TRBV25-1 to TRBJ2-3; the D gene could be TRBD1 or TRBD2 (5 bases each). There are 17 residues in the CDR3. Trimming left V 3 bases short and J 0 bases short, with 16 bases between. Germline assignment: CDR1 MGHDK and CDR2 SYGVNS. The CDR3 bases are TGTGCCAGCAGTGAGCCTCACCGGGACGTCAGCACAGATACGCAGTATTTT. It is translated as CASSEPHRDVSTDTQYF.

There are many counts of this clonotype. The rearrangement joins TRBV20-1 to TRBJ1-4, with D maybe TRBD1 (6 bases). CDR1 and CDR2 from the germline V gene are DFQATT and SNEGSKA (reference sequence). The CDR3 is made up of 13 amino acids. Deletions cut 8 bases from V and 10 bases from J, with 20 bases between. Written as DNA, the CDR3 is TGCAGTACCAGCGAGGGACATATGGGAAAACTGTTTTTT. This sequence encodes CSTSEGHMGKLFF.

In its sample, this clonotype was seen a few times. The chain joins TRBV30 to TRBJ2-1; D remains unclear. Germline V gives CDR1 GTSNPN, CDR2 SVGIG (reference sequence). Trimming stripped 2 bases from V and 0 bases from J, with 11 bases between. This CDR3 has 15 amino acids. CDR3 sequence (DNA): TGTGCCTGGAGTTACGGCGGCGCCTCCTACAATGAGCAGTTCTTC. Amino acid sequence: CAWSYGGASYNEQFF. The entire variable domain, with the rest obtained from reference TRBV30 and TRBJ2-1, is as follows: SQTIHQWPATLVQPVGSPLSLECTVEGTSNPNLYWYRQAAGRGLQLLFYSVGIGQISSEVPQNLSASRPQDRQFILSSKKLLLSDSGFYLCAWSYGGASYNEQFFGPGTRLTVL.

This clonotype is classed as medium-sized. CDR3 bases: TGTGCCAGCAGTGACTCGACAGGGGGCGGCTACACCTTC. It yields the protein CASSDSTGGGYTF. The rearrangement links TRBV6-4 to TRBJ1-2; 10 bases align to TRBD1. With V trimmed by 0 bases and J by 8 bases, 0 bases remained unmatched. Germline V lookup: CDR1 MRHNA, CDR2 SNTAGT. There are 13 residues in the CDR3.

This clonotype was recorded a few times. This CDR3 is CASSQTGTSEGGAQYF. The DNA for the CDR3 is TGCGCCAGCAGCCAGACCGGGACTAGCGAAGGTGGGGCCCAGTACTTC. This chain connects TRBV4-1 to TRBJ2-5; 10 bases match TRBD2. J was trimmed by 9 bases and V by 3 bases; bases with no gene match: 13. This CDR3 comprises 16 residues. In germline, CDR1 is MGHRA, CDR2 YSYEKL.

Comments on this clonotype: A much more abundant neighbour one base away suggests this may be a read error. The V gene is TRBV28, the J gene TRBJ1-3, with no clear D. The germline V gene encodes CDR1 MDHEN and CDR2 SYDVKM. The length of the CDR3 is 14 residues. This chain's CDR3 is CASSSQTSGSTIYF. CDR3 sequence (DNA): TGTGCCAGCAGTTCACAGACCTCTGGAAGCACCATATATTTT.

This clonotype was seen only a few times. Here the CDR3 reads CASSPRGIDTGELFF. CDR3 DNA: TGTGCCAGCAGCCCCCGGGGGATAGACACCGGGGAGCTGTTTTTT. The V call is TRBV7-2, the J call TRBJ2-2; possibly TRBD2 for D (6 bases). Germline CDR1 SGHTA, CDR2 FQGNSA. The CDR3 loop spans 15 amino acids. V lost 5 bases, J lost 3 bases, and 13 bases lay in between.

The chain joins TRBV28 to TRBJ2-1, with 9 positions matching TRBD2. After removal of 6 bases from V and 4 bases from J, the junction contained 10 bases not matched to a gene. Germline V gene sequence: CDR1 MDHEN, CDR2 SYDVKM. The CDR3 length is 16 residues. The CDR3 DNA is TGTGCCAGCAGCCAAAGGGGCGGGGGGGGATACAATGAGCAGTTCTTC. Its translation: CASSQRGGGGYNEQFF.

This clonotype was recorded at least ten times. The rearrangement uses TRBV27 and TRBJ2-7, with D uncertain. The CDR3 sequence is 11 residues long. Germline values: CDR1 MNHEY, CDR2 SMNVEV (reference sequence). V was cut by 4 bases and J by 5 bases, with 6 bases left in between. CDR3 sequence (DNA): TGTGCCAGCAGTTCCCCCCACGAGCAGTACTTC. This encodes CASSSPHEQYF.

V is TRBV20-1 and J is TRBJ1-5; 10 nucleotides align to TRBD1. Trimming took 5 bases from V and 4 from J; bases not matched to a gene: 5. Germline CDR1 reads DFQATT; CDR2 reads SNEGSKA (reference sequence). The CDR3 length is 14 residues. The CDR3 DNA sequence: TGCAGTGCTCTCCGGGACAGGGGAAATCAGCCCCAGCATTTT. It encodes CSALRDRGNQPQHF.

The table lists this clonotype with many counts. The rearrangement uses TRBV20-1 and TRBJ1-2, with D uncertain. The germline V and J ends were trimmed by 8 bases and 4 bases, with 14 bases remaining between them. Germline CDR1 is DFQATT and CDR2 is SNEGSKA (reference sequence). The CDR3 has 12 amino acids. The chain's CDR3 is CSTPYQIYGYTF. The DNA of the CDR3 is TGCAGTACTCCGTACCAAATCTATGGCTACACCTTC.

A few counts support this clonotype. The chain uses TRBV3-1 and TRBJ2-7; the match to TRBD2 covers 9 bases. Per the germline V gene, CDR1 is LGHDT and CDR2 is YNNKEL (reference sequence). V was clipped by 5 bases and J by 2 bases; unmatched bases: 10. The CDR3 is 16 amino acids. The CDR3 here is CASSWNIAGEPYEQYF. The CDR3 region has the DNA TGTGCCAGCAGCTGGAACATAGCGGGGGAGCCCTACGAGCAGTACTTC.